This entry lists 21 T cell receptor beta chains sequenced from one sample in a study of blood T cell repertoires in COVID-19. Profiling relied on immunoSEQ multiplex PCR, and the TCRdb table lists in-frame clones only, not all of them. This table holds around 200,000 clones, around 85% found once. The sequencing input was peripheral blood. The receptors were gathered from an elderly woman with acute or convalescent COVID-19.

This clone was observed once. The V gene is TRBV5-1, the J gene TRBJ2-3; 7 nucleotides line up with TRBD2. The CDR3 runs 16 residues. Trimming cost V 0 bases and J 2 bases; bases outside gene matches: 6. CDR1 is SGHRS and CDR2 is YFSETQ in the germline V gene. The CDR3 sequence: CASSLAVAGPTDTQYF. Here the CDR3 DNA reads TGCGCCAGCAGCTTGGCGGTAGCGGGTCCCACAGATACGCAGTATTTT.

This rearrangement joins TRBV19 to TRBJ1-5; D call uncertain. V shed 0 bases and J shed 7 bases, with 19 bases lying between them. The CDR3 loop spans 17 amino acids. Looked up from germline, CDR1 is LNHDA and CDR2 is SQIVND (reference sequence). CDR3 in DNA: TGTGCCAGTAGTATAGATAGCCGGGTACCGGGAGGACAGCCCCAGCATTTT. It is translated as CASSIDSRVPGGQPQHF.

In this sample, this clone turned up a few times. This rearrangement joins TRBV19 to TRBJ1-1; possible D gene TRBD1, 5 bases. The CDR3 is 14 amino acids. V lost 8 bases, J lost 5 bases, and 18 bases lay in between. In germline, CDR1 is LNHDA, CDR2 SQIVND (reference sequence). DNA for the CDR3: TGTGCCAGTGAGTTGGGACTGGGGGGTACTGAAGCTTTCTTT. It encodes CASELGLGGTEAFF.

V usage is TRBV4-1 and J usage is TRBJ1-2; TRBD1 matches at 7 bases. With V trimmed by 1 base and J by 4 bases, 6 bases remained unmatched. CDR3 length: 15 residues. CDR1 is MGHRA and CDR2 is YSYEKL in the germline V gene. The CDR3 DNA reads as TGCGCCAGCAGCCAAGCGGTAGGGGGCCTCTATGGCTACACCTTC. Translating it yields CASSQAVGGLYGYTF.

The CDR3: CASSLYELDTGELFF. The CDR3 nucleotides are TGTGCCAGCAGCTTATACGAGTTGGACACCGGGGAGCTGTTTTTT. The chain combines TRBV11-2 with TRBJ2-2, with D hard to call. The CDR3 has 15 amino acids. V was clipped by 2 bases and J by 3 bases, with 10 bases between them. From germline, CDR1 is SGHAT and CDR2 FQNNGV.

The CDR3 region is CASSANRGPANYGYTF. The DNA for the CDR3 is TGTGCCAGCAGTGCGAACAGGGGGCCCGCTAACTATGGCTACACCTTC. This sequence joins TRBV6-1 and TRBJ1-2, with 9 nucleotides matching TRBD1. V shed 4 bases and J 0 bases; nucleotides not matched to a gene: 6. Germline lookup yields CDR1 MNHNS and CDR2 SASEGT. The CDR3 runs to 16 residues.

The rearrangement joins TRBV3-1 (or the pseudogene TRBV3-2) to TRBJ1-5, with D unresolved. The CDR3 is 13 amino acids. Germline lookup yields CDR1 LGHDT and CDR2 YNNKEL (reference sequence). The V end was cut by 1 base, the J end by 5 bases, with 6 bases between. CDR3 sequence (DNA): TGTGCCAGCAGCCAAGGGAGGGATCAGCCCCAGCATTTT. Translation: CASSQGRDQPQHF.

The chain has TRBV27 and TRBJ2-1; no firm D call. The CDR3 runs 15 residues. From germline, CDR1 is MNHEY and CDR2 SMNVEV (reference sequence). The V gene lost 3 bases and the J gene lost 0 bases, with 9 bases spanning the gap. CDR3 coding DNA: TGTGCCAGCAGTTTTGGAGCGTACTCCTACAATGAGCAGTTCTTC. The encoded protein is CASSFGAYSYNEQFF.

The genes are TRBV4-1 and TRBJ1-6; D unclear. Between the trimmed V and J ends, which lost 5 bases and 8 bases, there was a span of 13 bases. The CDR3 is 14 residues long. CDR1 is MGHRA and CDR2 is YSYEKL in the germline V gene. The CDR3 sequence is CASSSGRRDSPLHF. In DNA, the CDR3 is TGCGCCAGCAGCTCGGGAAGAAGGGATTCACCCCTCCACTTT.

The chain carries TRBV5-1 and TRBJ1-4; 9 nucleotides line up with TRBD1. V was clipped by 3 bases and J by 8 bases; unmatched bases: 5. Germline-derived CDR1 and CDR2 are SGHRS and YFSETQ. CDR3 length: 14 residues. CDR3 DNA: TGCGCCAGCAGCTCGAGACAGGGGGGAGAAAAACTGTTTTTT. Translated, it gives CASSSRQGGEKLFF.

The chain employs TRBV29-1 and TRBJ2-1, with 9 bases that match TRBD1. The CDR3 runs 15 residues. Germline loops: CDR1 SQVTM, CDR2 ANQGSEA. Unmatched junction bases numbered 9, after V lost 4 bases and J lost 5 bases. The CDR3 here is CSVGPGQGIHNEQFF. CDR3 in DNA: TGCAGCGTTGGCCCCGGACAGGGGATCCACAATGAGCAGTTCTTC.

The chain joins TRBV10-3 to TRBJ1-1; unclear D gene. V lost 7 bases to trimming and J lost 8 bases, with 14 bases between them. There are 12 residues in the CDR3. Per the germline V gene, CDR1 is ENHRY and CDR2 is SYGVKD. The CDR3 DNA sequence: TGTGCCATCACCGACCAAAGGAGCGAAGCTTTCTTT. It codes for CAITDQRSEAFF.

The CDR3 region is CASSPDSLPYNEQFF. The CDR3 region has the DNA TGTGCCAGCAGCCCAGACTCTCTCCCCTACAATGAGCAGTTCTTC. V and J are TRBV7-7 and TRBJ2-1; no clear D. CDR1 and CDR2 (germline): SSHAT, FNYEAQ (reference sequence). There are 15 residues in the CDR3. Trimming took 5 bases from V and 2 from J, leaving 13 bases between them.

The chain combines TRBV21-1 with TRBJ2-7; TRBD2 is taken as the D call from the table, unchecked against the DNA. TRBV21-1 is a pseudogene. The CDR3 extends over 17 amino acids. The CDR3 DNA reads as TGTGCCAGCAGCAAAGAGGGGGGACTAGCAGGACGATACGAGCAGTACTTC. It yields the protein CASSKEGGLAGRYEQYF.

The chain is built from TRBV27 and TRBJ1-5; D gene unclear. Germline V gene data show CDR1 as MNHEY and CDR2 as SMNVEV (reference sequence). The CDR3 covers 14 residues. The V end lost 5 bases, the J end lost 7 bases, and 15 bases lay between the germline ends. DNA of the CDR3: TGTGCCAGCAGTCCATCGGAGGATTTGCAGCCCCAGCATTTT. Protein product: CASSPSEDLQPQHF.

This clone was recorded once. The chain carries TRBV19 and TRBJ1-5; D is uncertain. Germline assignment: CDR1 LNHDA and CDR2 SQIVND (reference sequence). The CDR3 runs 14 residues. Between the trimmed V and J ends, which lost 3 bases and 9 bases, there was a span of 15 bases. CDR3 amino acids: CASSINEGSGPQHF. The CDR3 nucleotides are TGTGCCAGTAGTATCAACGAGGGATCGGGGCCCCAGCATTTT.

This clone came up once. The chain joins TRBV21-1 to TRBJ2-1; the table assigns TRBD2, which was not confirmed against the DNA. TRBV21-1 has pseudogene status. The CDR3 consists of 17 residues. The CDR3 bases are TGTGCCAGCAGCAAGAGCGGGAGAAGAGTAGCCTACAATGAGCAGTTCTTC. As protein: CASSKSGRRVAYNEQFF.

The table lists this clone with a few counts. CDR3 DNA: TGTGCCAGCAGTTTAAAGTTGCCGGGAGTCTCCTACGAGCAGTACTTC. Translation: CASSLKLPGVSYEQYF. This sequence joins TRBV27 and TRBJ2-7, with D possibly matching TRBD2 (6 bases). CDR3 length: 16 amino acids. Germline V gene data show CDR1 as MNHEY and CDR2 as SMNVEV (reference sequence). The V end lost 2 bases, the J end lost 0 bases, and 14 bases lay between the germline ends.

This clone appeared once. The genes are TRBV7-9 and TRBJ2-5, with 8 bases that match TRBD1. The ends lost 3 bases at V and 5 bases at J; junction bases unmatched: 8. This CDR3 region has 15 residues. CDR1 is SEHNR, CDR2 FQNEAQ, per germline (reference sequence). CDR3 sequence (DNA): TGTGCCAGCAGCTTTTATCAGACAGGGGTTGAGACCCAGTACTTC. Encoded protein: CASSFYQTGVETQYF.

The CDR3 loop is CAWRGTSGNTGELFF. DNA for the CDR3: TGTGCCTGGAGGGGGACTAGCGGGAACACCGGGGAGCTGTTTTTT. This chain connects TRBV30 to TRBJ2-2, with 11 bases identical to TRBD2. The CDR3 has 15 residues. Trimming cost V 3 bases and J 1 base; bases outside gene matches: 1. Looked up from germline, CDR1 is GTSNPN and CDR2 is SVGIG (reference sequence).

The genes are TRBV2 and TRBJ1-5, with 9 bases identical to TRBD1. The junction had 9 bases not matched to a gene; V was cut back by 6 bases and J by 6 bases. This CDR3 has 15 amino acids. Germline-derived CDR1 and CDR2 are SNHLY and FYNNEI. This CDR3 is CASSPDRGRGQPQHF. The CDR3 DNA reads TGTGCCAGCAGCCCGGACAGGGGTAGGGGTCAGCCCCAGCATTTT.